What follows is one TCR beta chain and its context. TCRdb re-called the 5' RACE reads through MiXCR, storing one row per CDR3 protein. The sample yields approximately 180,000 distinct CDR3 sequences, approximately 16% seen once. The sample is drawn from a study of T-cell memory formation after mild COVID-19. Germline trimming cut 4 bases from V and 6 bases from J; bases unmatched to any gene: 7. The CDR3 has 14 residues. CDR1 and CDR2 from the germline V gene are SGHRS and YFSETQ. This sequence was found in an adult woman who had mild COVID-19 (a few samples of this study predate the infection). Cell type and time point are not known. Sequencing used PBMCs or a T cell subset sorted from them (not recorded which). This rearrangement joins TRBV5-1 to TRBJ1-5, with 7 bases fitting TRBD1. The CDR3, as DNA: TGCGCCAGCAGCCTCACAGGGGAAACTCAGCCCCAGCATTTT. It codes for CASSLTGETQPQHF.